This passage covers 12 T cell receptor beta chains from one sample sequenced in a study of shared clonotypes between healthy human individuals. Produced via immunoSEQ multiplex PCR; TCRdb's table is partial and in-frame only. This sample has hundreds of thousands of clones; 96% occur once, and the top ten carry less than 0.12%. CD45RO-negative CD8 cells positively selected for CCR7 made up the naive population, which excluded terminally differentiated effector memory CD45RA+ cells. Material for sequencing was naive CD8+ T cells sorted from blood. The receptors here all came from a woman in her 30s in good health.

This rearrangement joins TRBV5-6 to TRBJ2-7; D gene unclear. Germline CDR1 SGHDT, CDR2 YYEEEE. Trimming pared 4 bases from V and 0 bases from J, leaving 8 bases between. The CDR3 length is 13 residues. The CDR3 loop reads CASSPMSSYEQYF. The CDR3 bases are TGTGCCAGCAGCCCTATGAGCTCCTACGAGCAGTACTTC.

The genes are TRBV14 and TRBJ1-1, with 7 bases fitting TRBD1. CDR1 is SGHDN, CDR2 FVKESK, per germline. The CDR3 has 16 amino acids. Germline trimming cut 1 base from V and 5 bases from J; bases unmatched to any gene: 10. The CDR3 DNA reads as TGTGCCAGCAGCCAAGGATATGGACAGGTGGGGACTGAAGCTTTCTTT. This codes for CASSQGYGQVGTEAFF.

The chain recombines TRBV11-2 with TRBJ2-7; 7 nucleotides agree with TRBD2. The CDR3 consists of 14 residues. V shed 6 bases, J shed 0 bases, and the junction held 5 bases outside the gene matches. Germline V gene data show CDR1 as SGHAT and CDR2 as FQNNGV. The CDR3 nucleotides are TGTGCCAGCAGAGCCGGCGGGAGCTCCTACGAGCAGTACTTC. Translating gives CASRAGGSSYEQYF.

The rearrangement joins TRBV28 to TRBJ2-7; D unclear. V was clipped by 2 bases and J by 6 bases, with 5 bases between them. CDR1 is MDHEN and CDR2 is SYDVKM in the germline V gene. The CDR3 covers 11 residues. The CDR3 nucleotides read TGTGCCAGCAGTTTAGGTCCCGAGCAGTACTTC. It yields the protein CASSLGPEQYF.

Worth noting for this clone: A single base separates this from a much larger clone, so it may be a read error. This chain joins TRBV7-9 and TRBJ1-5, with TRBD1 identical over 8 bases. The junction had 4 bases not matched to a gene; V was cut back by 4 bases and J by 2 bases. CDR3 length: 15 residues. CDR1 and CDR2 from the germline V gene are SEHNR and FQNEAQ (reference sequence). CDR3 residues: CASSSQGAGNQPQHF. CDR3 DNA: TGTGCCAGCAGCTCCCAGGGGGCTGGCAATCAGCCCCAGCATTTT.

The chain uses TRBV27 and TRBJ2-3, with 7 bases matching TRBD2. The CDR3 loop spans 14 amino acids. V lost 5 bases, J lost 1 base, and 3 bases stayed unmatched. CDR1 and CDR2 (germline): MNHEY, SMNVEV (reference sequence). CDR3: CASSPTSGTDTQYF. CDR3 in DNA: TGTGCCAGCAGTCCCACTAGCGGCACAGATACGCAGTATTTT.

Details on this clone: Additional DNA sequences in this sample encode the identical CDR3. This rearrangement joins TRBV6-5 to TRBJ2-7; D unclear. Germline V gene data show CDR1 as MNHEY and CDR2 as SVGAGI. The CDR3 contains 11 residues. V dropped 2 bases and J dropped 6 bases, with 5 bases sitting between them. In DNA form, the CDR3 reads TGTGCCAGCAGTTACCTGGGCGAGCAGTACTTC. Its translation is CASSYLGEQYF.

The chain joins TRBV27 to TRBJ2-3; perhaps TRBD1 as D (5 bases). Germline V gene lookup returns CDR1 MNHEY and CDR2 SMNVEV (reference sequence). The CDR3 length is 15 residues. Deletions cut 2 bases from V and 0 bases from J, with 9 bases between. CDR3 sequence: CASSLATVSTDTQYF. CDR3 in DNA: TGTGCCAGCAGTTTAGCGACAGTTAGCACAGATACGCAGTATTTT.

The chain couples TRBV6-5 to TRBJ2-2; no definite D call. Germline CDR1 and CDR2: MNHEY and SVGAGI. CDR3 length equals 14 residues. V was pared by 2 bases and J by 0 bases, with 4 bases between. The CDR3 reads CASSYGPNTGELFF. The CDR3 DNA reads TGTGCCAGCAGTTACGGGCCGAACACCGGGGAGCTGTTTTTT.

CDR3 protein: CASSDRGFEQYF. CDR3 bases: TGTGCCAGCAGCGACCGCGGCTTCGAGCAGTACTTC. This chain connects TRBV7-8 to TRBJ2-7, with D unclear. Per germline, CDR1 SGHVS and CDR2 FQNEAQ. Trimming shortened V by 5 bases and J by 6 bases, and 11 bases separated the two germline ends. The CDR3 sequence is 12 residues long.

The DNA of the CDR3 is TGTGCCAGCAAGGAACGGACCCAGCTTCAAGAGACCCAGTACTTC. Protein: CASKERTQLQETQYF. The chain recombines TRBV6-6 with TRBJ2-5, with unresolved D. Germline V gives CDR1 MNHNY, CDR2 SVGAGI (reference sequence). This CDR3 comprises 15 residues. V was trimmed by 7 bases and J by 2 bases, leaving 17 bases between them.

J is TRBJ2-7 and V is TRBV4-2; D gene ambiguous. This CDR3 has 14 residues. Germline V CDR1 and CDR2: LGHNA, YNFKEQ. The V and J ends lost 1 base and 2 bases respectively, with 9 bases between them. Here the CDR3 DNA reads TGTGCCAGCAGCCAAGGTCCTCCCCCCTACGAGCAGTACTTC. Its translation: CASSQGPPPYEQYF.